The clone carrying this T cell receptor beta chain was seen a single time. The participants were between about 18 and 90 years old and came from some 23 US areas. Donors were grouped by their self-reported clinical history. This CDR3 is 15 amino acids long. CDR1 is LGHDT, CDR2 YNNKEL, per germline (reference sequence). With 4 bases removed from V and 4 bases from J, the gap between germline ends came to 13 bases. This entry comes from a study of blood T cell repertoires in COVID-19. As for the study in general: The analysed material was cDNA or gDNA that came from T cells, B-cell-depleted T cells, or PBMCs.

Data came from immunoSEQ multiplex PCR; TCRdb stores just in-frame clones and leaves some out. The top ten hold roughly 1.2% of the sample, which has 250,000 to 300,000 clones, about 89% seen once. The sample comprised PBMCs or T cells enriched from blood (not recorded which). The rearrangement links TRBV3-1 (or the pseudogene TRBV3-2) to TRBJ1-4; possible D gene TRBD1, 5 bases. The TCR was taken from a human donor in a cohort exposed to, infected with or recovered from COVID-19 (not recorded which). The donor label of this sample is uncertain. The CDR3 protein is CASSLRATSNEKLFF. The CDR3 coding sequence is TGTGCCAGCAGCCTCAGGGCAACAAGTAATGAAAAACTGTTTTTT.